The clone carrying this T cell receptor (beta chain) has at least ten counts. Its specificity is unknown. The investigators amplified TCR beta CDR3 regions from RNA transcripts. Carried out on the TCR CDR3, a first-round RT-PCR used the HTBI primer set. A single record per CDR3 protein comes from TCRdb applying MiXCR to the multiplex PCR reads. The table lists under 300,000 distinct CDR3 sequences, roughly an eighth of them singletons. The sample comes from a study of T cells in Graves' hyperthyroidism and ophthalmopathy. General study points: Most clonotypes expanded in thyroid above 0.001 were likewise present in blood.

Diagnosis relied on clinical symptoms, serum thyroxine and TRAb, thyroid ultrasound and orbital computed tomography. Sample: blood. The source is a middle-aged woman with Graves' hyperthyroidism.

The CDR3 loop is CASTVGGRNYGYTF. In DNA, the CDR3 is TGTGCCAGCACTGTGGGGGGCAGGAACTATGGCTACACCTTC. The V call is TRBV6-1, the J call TRBJ1-2; D is perhaps TRBD1 (6 bases). Germline V gives CDR1 MNHNS, CDR2 SASEGT. The germline V and J ends were trimmed by 7 bases and 2 bases, with 14 bases remaining between them. The CDR3 contains 14 residues.